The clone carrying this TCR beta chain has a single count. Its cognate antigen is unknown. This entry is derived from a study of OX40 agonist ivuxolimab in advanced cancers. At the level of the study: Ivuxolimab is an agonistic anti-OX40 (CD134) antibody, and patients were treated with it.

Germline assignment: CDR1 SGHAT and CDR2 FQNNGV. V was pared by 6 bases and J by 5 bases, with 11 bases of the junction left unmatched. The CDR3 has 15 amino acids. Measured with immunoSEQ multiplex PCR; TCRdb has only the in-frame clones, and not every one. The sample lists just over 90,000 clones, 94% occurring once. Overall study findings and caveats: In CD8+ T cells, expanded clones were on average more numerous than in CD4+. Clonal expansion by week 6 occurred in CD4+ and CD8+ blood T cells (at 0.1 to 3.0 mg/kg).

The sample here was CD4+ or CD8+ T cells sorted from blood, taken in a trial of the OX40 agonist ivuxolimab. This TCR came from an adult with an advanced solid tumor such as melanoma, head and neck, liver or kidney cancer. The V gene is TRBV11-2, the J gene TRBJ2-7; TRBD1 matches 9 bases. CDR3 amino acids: CASRIRRTGGDEQYF. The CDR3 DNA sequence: TGTGCCAGCAGAATCCGACGAACAGGGGGCGACGAGCAGTACTTC.